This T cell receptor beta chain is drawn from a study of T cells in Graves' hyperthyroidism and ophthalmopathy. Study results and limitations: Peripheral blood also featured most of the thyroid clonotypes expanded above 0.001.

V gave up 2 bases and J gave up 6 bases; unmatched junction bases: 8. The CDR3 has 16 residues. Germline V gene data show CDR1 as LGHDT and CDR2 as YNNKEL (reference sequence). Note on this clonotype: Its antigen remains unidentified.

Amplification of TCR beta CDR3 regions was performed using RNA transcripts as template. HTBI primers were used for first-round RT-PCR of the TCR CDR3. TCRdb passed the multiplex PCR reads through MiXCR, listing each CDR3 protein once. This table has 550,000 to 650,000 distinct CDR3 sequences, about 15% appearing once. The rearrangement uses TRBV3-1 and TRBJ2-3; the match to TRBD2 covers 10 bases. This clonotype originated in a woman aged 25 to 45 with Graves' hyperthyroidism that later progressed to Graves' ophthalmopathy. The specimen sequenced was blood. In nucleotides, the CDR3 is TGTGCCAGCAGCCAAAATCTAGCGGGAGCCGGGGATACGCAGTATTTT. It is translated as CASSQNLAGAGDTQYF.